The 28 T cell receptor beta chains given below trace back to one sample, sequenced in a study of T cells after posttransplantation cyclophosphamide. Controls had myeloablative marrow grafts with methotrexate and calcineurin inhibitor, sampled at 1 year. Libraries were prepared by immunoSEQ multiplex PCR; TCRdb keeps only in-frame clonotypes and omits some of them. Of 15,000 to 20,000 clones listed, 85% are singletons. The sample was PBMCs, taken after allogeneic stem cell transplant with calcineurin inhibitor and methotrexate. The source is a female patient aged 18 to 29 who received an allogeneic stem cell transplant from an unrelated donor, was CMV-positive, and had acute and chronic GVHD. Some T cells may originate from the graft donor.

V is TRBV12-5 and J is TRBJ2-7; 10 nucleotides match TRBD2. From germline, CDR1 is LGHNT and CDR2 FRNRAP. This CDR3 comprises 15 residues. Losses at the gene ends were 4 bases for V and 2 bases for J; bases not matched to a gene: 5. The CDR3 sequence: CASGSTAGGTYEQYF. DNA of the CDR3: TGTGCTAGTGGTTCGACAGCGGGAGGGACCTACGAGCAGTACTTC.

The CDR3 sequence: CASSFQGSDYGYTF. The CDR3 bases are TGCGCCAGCAGCTTTCAGGGGTCCGACTATGGCTACACCTTC. J is TRBJ1-2 and V is TRBV5-1, with D tentatively TRBD1 (6 bases). This CDR3 is 14 amino acids long. V gave up 2 bases and J gave up 3 bases, with 11 bases separating them. Per the germline V gene, CDR1 is SGHRS and CDR2 is YFSETQ.

The table lists this clone with a few counts. The rearrangement links TRBV19 to TRBJ2-7, with 10 nucleotides matching TRBD2. Germline CDR1 is LNHDA and CDR2 is SQIVND (reference sequence). The CDR3 covers 19 residues. Trimming cost V 2 bases and J 6 bases; bases outside gene matches: 19. The CDR3 DNA reads as TGTGCCAGTAGTATAAATCGGTGCCTAGCGGGAGTACTTCGGTGCGAGCAGTACTTC. It codes for CASSINRCLAGVLRCEQYF.

The gene calls are TRBV27 and TRBJ2-6, with D hard to call. Per the germline V gene, CDR1 is MNHEY and CDR2 is SMNVEV (reference sequence). V lost 7 bases to trimming and J lost 0 bases, with 4 bases between them. This CDR3 is 13 amino acids long. The CDR3 DNA reads TGTGCCAGCACCCGCTCTGGGGCCAACGTCCTGACTTTC. Protein sequence: CASTRSGANVLTF.

This rearrangement joins TRBV30 to TRBJ1-1; 8 nucleotides line up with TRBD1. The germline V gene encodes CDR1 GTSNPN and CDR2 SVGIG (reference sequence). J lost 5 bases, V lost 3 bases, and 8 bases had no gene match. This CDR3 is 14 amino acids long. CDR3 nucleotide sequence: TGTGCCTGGAGACATACAGGGGGGGGGACTGAAGCTTTCTTT. Amino acid sequence: CAWRHTGGGTEAFF.

This chain joins TRBV15 and TRBJ1-4; 7 positions match TRBD1. The CDR3 runs 16 residues. Germline V CDR1 and CDR2: LNHNV, YYDKDF (reference sequence). Trimming cost V 7 bases and J 3 bases; bases outside gene matches: 11. CDR3 protein: CATKRGRTGSNEKLFF. In nucleotides, the CDR3 is TGTGCCACCAAGAGAGGCAGGACAGGATCTAATGAAAAACTGTTTTTT.

Written as DNA, the CDR3 is TGTGCCAGCAGTTTAGAAGGTAGGGGCACCGCTTGGACTGAAGCTTTCTTT. Encoded protein: CASSLEGRGTAWTEAFF. The chain has TRBV27 and TRBJ1-1, with a weak D call TRBD1 (5 bases). This CDR3 spans 17 amino acids. V was clipped by 2 bases and J by 5 bases, with 21 bases between them. Germline V gene data show CDR1 as MNHEY and CDR2 as SMNVEV (reference sequence).

The chain couples TRBV1 to TRBJ2-3; the table calls TRBD2, which could not be checked here. TRBV1 is assigned pseudogene status. CDR3 length: 17 amino acids. CDR3 sequence reads: CTSSQDDAGGPTDTQYF. The CDR3 nucleotides read TGCACCAGCAGCCAAGATGATGCGGGAGGGCCCACAGATACGCAGTATTTT.

This clone came up a few times. J is TRBJ1-4 and V is TRBV6-5; TRBD1 matches 7 bases. This CDR3 has 14 amino acids. Germline V gives CDR1 MNHEY, CDR2 SVGAGI. Trimming at V came to 6 bases and at J to 5 bases, leaving 6 bases not matched to a gene. The CDR3: CASRGTGVNEKLFF. The CDR3 nucleotides read TGTGCCAGCAGAGGAACAGGGGTGAATGAAAAACTGTTTTTT.

V and J are TRBV30 and TRBJ2-2, with 7 nucleotides matching TRBD1. V dropped 5 bases and J dropped 3; count of bases not matched to a gene: 3. CDR1 and CDR2 (germline): GTSNPN, SVGIG (reference sequence). The CDR3 extends over 13 amino acids. CDR3 bases: TGTGCCTGGGGACAGGAGTACACCGGGGAGCTGTTTTTT. Its translation: CAWGQEYTGELFF.

This clone was observed once. J is TRBJ2-5 and V is TRBV6-1; TRBD2 is a possible D gene (5 bases). The CDR3 contains 15 residues. Germline CDR1 and CDR2: MNHNS and SASEGT. Trimming removed 0 bases at V and 5 bases at J, with 13 bases between. The CDR3 sequence: CASSEALRRGETQYF. The CDR3 nucleotides read TGTGCCAGCAGTGAAGCGCTTCGAAGAGGGGAGACCCAGTACTTC.

The table lists this clone with a count of one. The chain is built from TRBV29-1 and TRBJ1-4, with TRBD1 as a possible D gene (5 bases). This CDR3 region has 12 residues. The V gene lost 7 bases and the J gene lost 7 bases, with 13 bases spanning the gap. Germline CDR1 SQVTM, CDR2 ANQGSEA. The chain's CDR3 is CSGGELGEKLFF. Written as DNA, the CDR3 is TGCAGCGGGGGGGAGTTGGGTGAAAAACTGTTTTTT.

The rearrangement links TRBV23-1 to TRBJ1-6; 10 bases agree with TRBD1. TRBV23-1 is known as an ORF, though its function is uncertain. The CDR3 totals 16 residues. V was clipped by 4 bases and J by 8 bases; unmatched bases: 8. The CDR3 DNA reads as TGCGCCAGCAGTCGTGGGGACAGGGGACCTGATTCACCCCTCCACTTT. Its translation: CASSRGDRGPDSPLHF.

This clone was recorded a few times. This chain links TRBV19 with TRBJ2-6, with D tentatively TRBD1 (5 bases). With 8 bases removed from V and 2 bases from J, the gap between germline ends came to 10 bases. This CDR3 has 14 amino acids. Germline loops: CDR1 LNHDA, CDR2 SQIVND (reference sequence). CDR3 DNA sequence: TGTGCCAGTGGCGCAGGGCCTGGGGCCAACGTCCTGACTTTC. Its translation: CASGAGPGANVLTF. Together with reference TRBV19 and TRBJ2-6, the CDR3 gives the full variable domain: DGGITQSPKYLFRKEGQNVTLSCEQNLNHDAMYWYRQDPGQGLRLIYYSQIVNDFQKGDIAEGYSVSREKKESFPLTVTSAQKNPTAFYLCASGAGPGANVLTFGAGSRLTVL.

V and J are TRBV25-1 and TRBJ2-2; 11 positions agree with TRBD1. Germline trimming cut 3 bases from V and 6 bases from J; bases unmatched to any gene: 3. This CDR3 region has 15 residues. The V gene's germline CDR1 is MGHDK and CDR2 SYGVNS. DNA for the CDR3: TGTGCCAGCAGTGACAGGACAGGGGGCCCCGGGGAGCTGTTTTTT. Its translation: CASSDRTGGPGELFF.

The V gene is TRBV6-5, the J gene TRBJ1-1; TRBD1 agrees at 10 bases. The CDR3 is 15 amino acids. V lost 5 bases to trimming and J lost 1 base; unmatched junction nucleotides: 4. The V gene's germline CDR1 is MNHEY and CDR2 SVGAGI. The CDR3 DNA reads as TGTGCCAGCAGTCCCGGACAGGGGGGGAACACTGAAGCTTTCTTT. It yields the protein CASSPGQGGNTEAFF.

This clone was observed a few times. The J gene is TRBJ2-7, the V gene TRBV10-3; 7 bases align to TRBD2. V was pared by 6 bases and J by 4 bases, with 6 bases of the junction left unmatched. The V gene's germline CDR1 is ENHRY and CDR2 SYGVKD. This CDR3 is built from 13 residues. CDR3 nucleotides: TGTGCCATCAGAGGGAGCGGGGCTTACGAGCAGTACTTC. Protein sequence: CAIRGSGAYEQYF.

This chain uses TRBV30 with TRBJ2-1, with 12 bases that match TRBD2. Looked up from germline, CDR1 is GTSNPN and CDR2 is SVGIG (reference sequence). The ends lost 3 bases at V and 10 bases at J; junction bases unmatched: 7. CDR3 length: 14 amino acids. The CDR3 protein is CAWSPLAGGREQFF. The CDR3, as DNA: TGTGCCTGGAGCCCCCTAGCGGGAGGGCGCGAGCAGTTCTTC.

This clone has only one observation. The chain recombines TRBV18 with TRBJ1-1; possibly TRBD1 for D (5 bases). This CDR3 has 13 amino acids. The germline V gene encodes CDR1 KGHSH and CDR2 LQKENI. V was shortened by 4 bases and J by 1 base, with 7 bases between the two germline ends. The CDR3 sequence: CASSQGQNTEAFF. CDR3 nucleotide sequence: TGTGCCAGCTCACAAGGACAGAACACTGAAGCTTTCTTT.

The V and J genes are TRBV11-2 and TRBJ2-1; 12 nucleotides agree with TRBD2. After removal of 6 bases from V and 7 bases from J, the junction contained 13 bases not matched to a gene. In germline, CDR1 is SGHAT, CDR2 FQNNGV. The CDR3 contains 17 residues. The CDR3 DNA follows: TGTGCCAGCAGTCCCGGGACTAGCGGGCCCCGAACGAATGAGCAGTTCTTC. Amino acid sequence: CASSPGTSGPRTNEQFF.

This clone was seen a handful of times. V usage is TRBV28 and J usage is TRBJ2-7, with 7 bases identical to TRBD1. The CDR3 covers 13 residues. Germline lookup yields CDR1 MDHEN and CDR2 SYDVKM. The ends lost 6 bases at V and 5 bases at J; junction bases unmatched: 7. The CDR3 nucleotides are TGTGCCAGCAGAACAACAGGGGACCACGAGCAGTACTTC. The encoded protein is CASRTTGDHEQYF.

Concerning this clone: This CDR3 is also generated by other DNA sequences in the sample. V and J are TRBV5-1 and TRBJ2-6; 9 nucleotides line up with TRBD1. V dropped 0 bases and J dropped 2; count of bases not matched to a gene: 3. This CDR3 comprises 17 residues. CDR1 SGHRS and CDR2 YFSETQ come from the germline V gene. CDR3 DNA: TGCGCCAGCAGCTTGGGCACAGGGGGCGCTGGGGCCAACGTCCTGACTTTC. Its translation is CASSLGTGGAGANVLTF. The complete variable domain, with remaining parts taken from reference TRBV5-1 and TRBJ2-6, reads KAGVTQTPRYLIKTRGQQVTLSCSPISGHRSVSWYQQTPGQGLQFLFEYFSETQRNKGNFPGRFSGRQFSNSRSEMNVSTLELGDSALYLCASSLGTGGAGANVLTFGAGSRLTVL.

This chain uses TRBV5-1 with TRBJ2-7; 8 bases line up with TRBD2. V gave up 2 bases and J gave up 4 bases; unmatched junction bases: 8. Germline CDR1 SGHRS, CDR2 YFSETQ. This CDR3 spans 15 amino acids. CDR3 DNA: TGCGCCAGCAGCTTAGCGGGAGCCGCCGATTACGAGCAGTACTTC. Protein sequence: CASSLAGAADYEQYF.

V and J are TRBV5-4 and TRBJ2-7; 9 bases line up with TRBD1. Germline loops: CDR1 SGHNT, CDR2 YYREEE (reference sequence). This CDR3 comprises 15 residues. V dropped 4 bases and J dropped 4; count of bases not matched to a gene: 9. CDR3 in DNA: TGTGCCAGCAGCGTTACAGGGGGCTTGGGATACGAGCAGTACTTC. Protein sequence: CASSVTGGLGYEQYF. The whole variable domain, remainder taken from reference TRBV5-4 and TRBJ2-7, is ETGVTQSPTHLIKTRGQQVTLRCSSQSGHNTVSWYQQALGQGPQFIFQYYREEENGRGNFPPRFSGLQFPNYSSELNVNALELDDSALYLCASSVTGGLGYEQYFGPGTRLTVT.

This chain joins TRBV7-9 and TRBJ1-1; D is perhaps TRBD1 (5 bases). The CDR3 is 16 amino acids. From germline, CDR1 is SEHNR and CDR2 FQNEAQ (reference sequence). The germline V and J ends were trimmed by 1 base and 1 base, with 13 bases remaining between them. Here the CDR3 DNA reads TGTGCCAGCAGCTTAGGCGGCATCGGGGGGAACACTGAAGCTTTCTTT. Translation gives CASSLGGIGGNTEAFF.

This sequence joins TRBV5-8 and TRBJ2-1, with a weak D call TRBD1 (6 bases). Germline-derived CDR1 and CDR2 are SGHTS and YDEGEE. The V and J ends lost 1 base and 8 bases respectively, with 13 bases between them. This CDR3 comprises 14 residues. In DNA form, the CDR3 reads TGTGCCAGCAGCTTGCACAGGGTTAAGGATGAGCAGTTCTTC. The encoded protein is CASSLHRVKDEQFF.

This clone occurred a few times. The V gene is TRBV19, the J gene TRBJ2-2, with 9 bases matching TRBD2. Germline CDR1 reads LNHDA; CDR2 reads SQIVND (reference sequence). V shed 7 bases, J shed 1 base, and the junction held 13 bases outside the gene matches. This CDR3 is 18 amino acids long. The CDR3 bases are TGTGCCAGTACCAGTGTGGGAGCGGGAGGCCGGAACACCGGGGAGCTGTTTTTT. Translation: CASTSVGAGGRNTGELFF. The variable domain in full, completed from reference TRBV19 and TRBJ2-2, reads DGGITQSPKYLFRKEGQNVTLSCEQNLNHDAMYWYRQDPGQGLRLIYYSQIVNDFQKGDIAEGYSVSREKKESFPLTVTSAQKNPTAFYLCASTSVGAGGRNTGELFFGEGSRLTVL.

CDR3 sequence: CSASGRETQYF. CDR3 nucleotide sequence: TGCAGTGCTAGCGGGAGAGAGACCCAGTACTTC. The chain combines TRBV20-1 with TRBJ2-5; weak D call: TRBD2 (6 bases). Germline V CDR1 and CDR2: DFQATT, SNEGSKA (reference sequence). The CDR3 sequence is 11 residues long. Trimming stripped 3 bases from V and 4 bases from J, with 6 bases between.